Sequencing of this T cell receptor (beta chain) was carried out in a study of response to subunit inactivated influenza vaccine. Broader study findings: Seasonal influenza vaccination, on each occasion, was suggested by the authors to recruit few new T cells.

This clonotype was counted many times. Its cognate antigen is unknown. The CDR3 contains 12 residues. The V gene lost 5 bases and the J gene lost 8 bases, with 10 bases spanning the gap. A single record per CDR3 protein comes from TCRdb applying MiXCR to the RT-PCR reads. This table holds about 150,000 distinct CDR3 sequences, about 10% found once. The TCR was taken from a man between 50 and 69 years old who received an inactivated influenza vaccine. This chain connects TRBV12-3 or TRBV12-4 to TRBJ2-1, with a possible D match to TRBD2 (6 bases). The specimen comprised CD8+ T cells sorted from PBMCs, sampled less than 25 months after vaccination. CDR3 region: CASSETRDEQFF. In DNA, the CDR3 is TGTGCCAGCAGTGAGACTAGAGATGAGCAGTTCTTC.